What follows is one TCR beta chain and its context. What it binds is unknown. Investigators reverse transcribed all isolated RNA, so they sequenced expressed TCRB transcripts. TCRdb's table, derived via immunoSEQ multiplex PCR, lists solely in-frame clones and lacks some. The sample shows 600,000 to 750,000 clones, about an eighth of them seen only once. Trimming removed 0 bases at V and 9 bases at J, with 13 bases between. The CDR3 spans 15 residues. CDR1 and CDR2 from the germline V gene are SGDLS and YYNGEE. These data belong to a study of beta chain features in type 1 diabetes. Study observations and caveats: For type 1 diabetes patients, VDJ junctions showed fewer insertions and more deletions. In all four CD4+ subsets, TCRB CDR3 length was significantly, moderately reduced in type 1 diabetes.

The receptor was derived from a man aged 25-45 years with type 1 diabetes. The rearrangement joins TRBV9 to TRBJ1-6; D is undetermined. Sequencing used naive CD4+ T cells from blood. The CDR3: CASSVEGRRSSPLHF. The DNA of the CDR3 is TGTGCCAGCAGCGTAGAGGGCAGGAGGAGTTCACCCCTCCACTTT.